These 26 T cell receptor beta chains originate from one sample sequenced in a study of blood T cell repertoires in COVID-19. Assay used: immunoSEQ multiplex PCR; TCRdb lists only in-frame clones, some missing. This sample has approximately 300,000 clones; more than 90% occur once, and the top ten carry roughly 3.9%. Sequenced sample: PBMCs or T cells enriched from blood (not recorded which). Source of these receptors: a woman in her 30s who had been exposed to COVID-19.

The V and J genes are TRBV5-5 and TRBJ1-5; no clear D gene. From germline, CDR1 is SGHKS and CDR2 YYEKEE (reference sequence). The length of the CDR3 is 15 residues. The ends were cut back, 2 bases at V and 0 bases at J, with 9 bases in the middle. The CDR3 region is CASSFSTSSNQPQHF. The CDR3 DNA reads TGTGCCAGCAGCTTTAGTACTTCTAGCAATCAGCCCCAGCATTTT.

A single count supports this clone. V usage is TRBV28 and J usage is TRBJ1-2; D call uncertain. Germline V gene sequence: CDR1 MDHEN, CDR2 SYDVKM. V lost 3 bases to trimming and J lost 0 bases, with 11 bases between them. The CDR3 contains 15 residues. The CDR3 loop reads CASSFLVLSNYGYTF. Here the CDR3 DNA reads TGTGCCAGCAGTTTTTTGGTACTCTCTAACTATGGCTACACCTTC.

The chain combines TRBV10-3 with TRBJ1-4; 7 positions agree with TRBD1. The CDR3 has 16 residues. Germline loops: CDR1 ENHRY, CDR2 SYGVKD. After removal of 6 bases from V and 2 bases from J, the junction contained 9 bases not matched to a gene. Here the CDR3 reads CAISRQGSRTNEKLFF. The CDR3, as DNA: TGTGCCATCAGCCGACAGGGCTCGCGGACTAATGAAAAACTGTTTTTT.

This chain connects TRBV3-1 (or the pseudogene TRBV3-2) to TRBJ1-4; maybe TRBD1 (5 bases). V dropped 4 bases and J dropped 8 bases, with 17 bases sitting between them. Germline V CDR1 and CDR2: LGHDT, YNNKEL (reference sequence). The CDR3 extends over 15 amino acids. The CDR3 protein is CASSRRTFVGEKLFF. The CDR3 DNA is TGTGCCAGCAGCCGGCGGACATTTGTCGGGGAAAAACTGTTTTTT.

This clone was seen just once. This chain joins TRBV12-3 or TRBV12-4 and TRBJ1-1; D unresolved. This CDR3 has 12 amino acids. The V end lost 6 bases, the J end lost 4 bases, and 9 bases lay between the germline ends. CDR3 DNA sequence: TGTGCCAGCAGCCCGGGGAGCACTGAAGCTTTCTTT. It encodes CASSPGSTEAFF.

The gene calls are TRBV29-1 and TRBJ1-1; 9 bases line up with TRBD1. V shed 7 bases and J 1 base; nucleotides not matched to a gene: 4. The germline gives CDR1 SQVTM, CDR2 ANQGSEA. There are 13 residues in the CDR3. The CDR3 DNA follows: TGCAGCGCAACGGGACAGGGGAACACTGAAGCTTTCTTT. It yields the protein CSATGQGNTEAFF.

CDR3 protein: CASSQVSWSTEAFF. DNA for the CDR3: TGTGCCAGCAGCCAAGTCTCTTGGAGCACTGAAGCTTTCTTT. The chain has TRBV14 and TRBJ1-1; no clear D gene. The CDR3 runs 14 residues. Germline values: CDR1 SGHDN, CDR2 FVKESK. Deletions cut 1 base from V and 4 bases from J, with 10 bases between.

The chain employs TRBV19 and TRBJ1-5, with D perhaps TRBD1 (6 bases). Germline V gives CDR1 LNHDA, CDR2 SQIVND (reference sequence). The CDR3 consists of 15 residues. V lost 6 bases and J lost 3, with 15 bases in between. The CDR3 nucleotides read TGTGCCAGTAGCCGCGGGGGCGGATCCAATCAGCCCCAGCATTTT. Its protein product is CASSRGGGSNQPQHF. The full variable domain, in which reference TRBV19 and TRBJ1-5 provide the parts outside the CDR3, is DGGITQSPKYLFRKEGQNVTLSCEQNLNHDAMYWYRQDPGQGLRLIYYSQIVNDFQKGDIAEGYSVSREKKESFPLTVTSAQKNPTAFYLCASSRGGGSNQPQHFGDGTRLSIL.

The CDR3 protein is CASSIDRAGTGDNQPQHF. The CDR3 DNA is TGTGCCAGTAGTATAGATAGGGCCGGGACAGGGGACAATCAGCCCCAGCATTTT. The chain joins TRBV19 to TRBJ1-5; 10 bases match TRBD1. With V trimmed by 0 bases and J by 3 bases, 8 bases remained unmatched. The germline V gene encodes CDR1 LNHDA and CDR2 SQIVND (reference sequence). CDR3 length: 18 amino acids. Variable domain in full (rest from reference TRBV19 and TRBJ1-5): DGGITQSPKYLFRKEGQNVTLSCEQNLNHDAMYWYRQDPGQGLRLIYYSQIVNDFQKGDIAEGYSVSREKKESFPLTVTSAQKNPTAFYLCASSIDRAGTGDNQPQHFGDGTRLSIL.

The chain has TRBV3-1 (or the pseudogene TRBV3-2) and TRBJ1-1; D call uncertain. Trimming stripped 1 base from V and 8 bases from J, with 14 bases between. The CDR3 has 14 residues. The V gene's germline CDR1 is LGHDT and CDR2 YNNKEL (reference sequence). In DNA form, the CDR3 reads TGTGCCAGCAGCCAAGGGTCAGCCCTCGGGGAAGCTTTCTTT. Its translation is CASSQGSALGEAFF.

This chain uses TRBV5-6 with TRBJ1-2; D unclear. Germline V gene lookup returns CDR1 SGHDT and CDR2 YYEEEE. This CDR3 is built from 13 residues. Deletions cut 1 base from V and 7 bases from J, with 11 bases between. The CDR3 region is CASSLSLRGGYTF. CDR3 coding DNA: TGTGCCAGCAGCTTGAGCCTGCGGGGTGGCTACACCTTC.

The sample holds a few counts of this clone. The chain employs TRBV6-5 and TRBJ2-5; possibly TRBD2 for D (5 bases). Germline CDR1 is MNHEY and CDR2 is SVGAGI. Trimming took 7 bases from V and 5 from J, leaving 14 bases between them. This CDR3 is built from 13 residues. The CDR3 region is CASNAGLGETQYF. CDR3 DNA: TGTGCCAGCAATGCGGGCCTGGGGGAGACCCAGTACTTC.

V is TRBV5-4 and J is TRBJ1-2, with TRBD1 matching 10 bases. The CDR3 contains 15 residues. With V trimmed by 3 bases and J by 3 bases, 5 bases remained unmatched. Looked up from germline, CDR1 is SGHNT and CDR2 is YYREEE (reference sequence). The CDR3 DNA reads TGTGCCAGCAGCTCCGTGACAGGGGGCCACTATGGCTACACCTTC. It specifies CASSSVTGGHYGYTF. Variable domain in full (rest from reference TRBV5-4 and TRBJ1-2): ETGVTQSPTHLIKTRGQQVTLRCSSQSGHNTVSWYQQALGQGPQFIFQYYREEENGRGNFPPRFSGLQFPNYSSELNVNALELDDSALYLCASSSVTGGHYGYTFGSGTRLTVV.

This sequence joins TRBV25-1 and TRBJ2-7; TRBD1 matches 11 bases. This CDR3 comprises 14 residues. With V trimmed by 4 bases and J by 5 bases, 4 bases remained unmatched. The germline V gene encodes CDR1 MGHDK and CDR2 SYGVNS. The chain's CDR3 is CASSGTGGYDEQYF. CDR3 bases: TGTGCCAGCAGTGGGACAGGGGGCTACGACGAGCAGTACTTC.

The rearrangement uses TRBV6-5 and TRBJ1-1, with D maybe TRBD1 (6 bases). The V end was cut by 2 bases, the J end by 0 bases, with 10 bases between. The CDR3 has 15 amino acids. Germline V gene sequence: CDR1 MNHEY, CDR2 SVGAGI. CDR3 protein: CASSYRDTMNTEAFF. CDR3 nucleotide sequence: TGTGCCAGCAGTTACCGGGACACCATGAACACTGAAGCTTTCTTT.

This sequence joins TRBV7-6 and TRBJ2-2; TRBD1 might be the D (6 bases). The CDR3 extends over 15 amino acids. Germline-derived CDR1 and CDR2 are SGHVS and FNYEAQ. V was clipped by 5 bases and J by 7 bases, with 17 bases between them. The DNA for the CDR3 is TGTGCCAGCAGCAAGACTACAGGGTTGGACGGGGAGCTGTTTTTT. Its protein product is CASSKTTGLDGELFF. The full variable domain, rest sourced from reference TRBV7-6 and TRBJ2-2, is GAGVSQSPRYKVTKRGQDVALRCDPISGHVSLYWYRQALGQGPEFLTYFNYEAQQDKSGLPNDRFSAERPEGSISTLTIQRTEQRDSAMYRCASSKTTGLDGELFFGEGSRLTVL.

This rearrangement joins TRBV19 to TRBJ1-2; D perhaps matches TRBD1 (5 bases). The germline CDR1 and CDR2 sequences are LNHDA and SQIVND (reference sequence). Trimming cost V 5 bases and J 2 bases, with 9 bases left between them. The length of the CDR3 is 13 residues. CDR3 DNA sequence: TGTGCCAGTAGTGGCAGGGTAAACTATGGCTACACCTTC. This translates into CASSGRVNYGYTF.

This chain uses TRBV5-1 with TRBJ1-1; D not resolved. The CDR3 has 20 amino acids. V was shortened by 1 base and J by 2 bases, with 27 bases between the two germline ends. Germline V gene data show CDR1 as SGHRS and CDR2 as YFSETQ. The CDR3 is CASSLIPRRPGGIPNTEAFF. Written as DNA, the CDR3 is TGCGCCAGCAGCTTGATCCCTCGACGGCCGGGAGGGATACCTAACACTGAAGCTTTCTTT.

This clone has just one count. J is TRBJ1-2 and V is TRBV5-6; D might be TRBD1 (5 bases). Germline V gene lookup returns CDR1 SGHDT and CDR2 YYEEEE. The CDR3 sequence is 17 residues long. Trimming cost V 4 bases and J 2 bases, with 21 bases left between them. CDR3 residues: CASSPTGLGRSNYGYTF. CDR3 DNA: TGTGCCAGCAGCCCAACAGGCCTAGGGCGATCGAACTATGGCTACACCTTC. The whole variable domain, remainder taken from reference TRBV5-6 and TRBJ1-2, is DAGVTQSPTHLIKTRGQQVTLRCSPKSGHDTVSWYQQALGQGPQFIFQYYEEEERQRGNFPDRFSGHQFPNYSSELNVNALLLGDSALYLCASSPTGLGRSNYGYTFGSGTRLTVV.

This chain uses TRBV4-2 with TRBJ1-3, with D unclear. Germline CDR1 LGHNA, CDR2 YNFKEQ. V was cut by 1 base and J by 4 bases, with 8 bases left in between. This CDR3 is 14 amino acids long. This chain's CDR3 is CASSQAEGGNTIYF. CDR3 sequence (DNA): TGTGCCAGCAGCCAAGCTGAGGGAGGAAACACCATATATTTT.

The genes are TRBV19 and TRBJ2-1; D gene uncertain. The germline CDR1 and CDR2 sequences are LNHDA and SQIVND (reference sequence). Trimming removed 7 bases from V and 0 bases from J, with 16 bases in between. This CDR3 is 16 amino acids long. CDR3 DNA: TGTGCCAGTACCAAGTCACGGCTAGTCTCCTACAATGAGCAGTTCTTC. This sequence encodes CASTKSRLVSYNEQFF. Looking up the rest from reference TRBV19 and TRBJ2-1 gives the full variable domain: DGGITQSPKYLFRKEGQNVTLSCEQNLNHDAMYWYRQDPGQGLRLIYYSQIVNDFQKGDIAEGYSVSREKKESFPLTVTSAQKNPTAFYLCASTKSRLVSYNEQFFGPGTRLTVL.

The sample holds one count of this clone. Here the CDR3 reads CASSRGNNQPQHF. The CDR3 DNA sequence: TGTGCCAGCAGCCGCGGGAACAATCAGCCCCAGCATTTT. This chain joins TRBV7-8 and TRBJ1-5; D ambiguous. Germline loops: CDR1 SGHVS, CDR2 FQNEAQ. V lost 5 bases to trimming and J lost 3 bases, with 8 bases between them. The CDR3 sequence is 13 residues long.

The genes are TRBV6-5 and TRBJ2-2, with D perhaps TRBD1 or TRBD2 (7 bases each). V was pared by 6 bases and J by 5 bases, with 13 bases between. CDR1 and CDR2 from the germline V gene are MNHEY and SVGAGI. The CDR3 covers 14 residues. CDR3 DNA sequence: TGTGCCAGCAGATACAGGGGAGGGACCGGGGAGCTGTTTTTT. Its protein product is CASRYRGGTGELFF.

The gene calls are TRBV18 and TRBJ2-7; perhaps TRBD1 as D (5 bases). V was cut by 3 bases and J by 3 bases, with 6 bases left in between. This CDR3 has 12 residues. Germline-derived CDR1 and CDR2 are KGHSH and LQKENI. CDR3 in amino acids: CASSPGLYEQYF. The CDR3 DNA reads TGTGCCAGCTCACCGGGGCTCTACGAGCAGTACTTC.

This clone has just one count. The chain couples TRBV11-2 to TRBJ2-3; no reliable D call. The CDR3 runs 16 residues. The germline V and J ends were trimmed by 3 bases and 2 bases, with 15 bases remaining between them. Germline assignment: CDR1 SGHAT and CDR2 FQNNGV. CDR3 in DNA: TGTGCCAGCAGCTTTACTAACCTCCCCACCACAGATACGCAGTATTTT. Its translation: CASSFTNLPTTDTQYF.

J is TRBJ1-2 and V is TRBV6-5; D uncertain. The germline gives CDR1 MNHEY, CDR2 SVGAGI. Trimming took off 6 bases at V and 4 bases at J, with 9 bases between the two ends. The CDR3 is made up of 12 amino acids. The CDR3 DNA is TGTGCCAGCAGAGCGCTAGGCTATGGCTACACCTTC. The encoded protein is CASRALGYGYTF.